In its sample, the clone carrying this TCR beta chain was seen a few times. Its specificity is unknown. The study sequenced cultured CD4+ T cell DNA using the Oncomine TCR Beta short-read assay. TCRdb ran MiXCR on the PCR reads and lists one entry per CDR3 protein. The repertoire consists of nearly 25,000 distinct CDR3 sequences, with around 30% occurring once and the leading ten covering approximately 2.8%. The CDR3 covers 14 residues. V was clipped by 6 bases and J by 5 bases; unmatched bases: 5. CDR1 is DFQATT, CDR2 SNEGSKA, per germline (reference sequence). Time point reported: late sampling 161 to 241 days after vaccination in a few convalescent patients. Described treatment: roughly ten-day PBMC culture with coronavirus spike peptide pools or control peptides (ViraFEST assay). Cultures of PBMCs, more than 1.5 million per well, were set up with 9 to 10 IU/ml IL-2 and 8 to 10 ug/ml peptide pools.

This record belongs to a study of vaccination and CD4 T cells after COVID-19. In the study overall: Stimulation used overlapping spike peptides from SARS-CoV-2, HCoV-NL63, HCoV-OC43 and HCoV-229E.

The chain recombines TRBV20-1 with TRBJ2-5; 14 bases line up with TRBD2. The origin of this receptor is a human donor who had recovered from COVID-19. The starting material was CD4+ T cells from blood, cultured in vitro, obtained about 7 months after SARS-CoV-2 vaccination. The CDR3 coding sequence is TGCAGTGCCCTGACTAGCGGGAGGGCGGAGACCCAGTACTTC. It yields the protein CSALTSGRAETQYF.